A single TCR beta chain is shown here with its context. The record originates from a study of blood T cell repertoires in COVID-19. Some clones are missing from TCRdb's copy, which holds only in-frame ones; the method was immunoSEQ multiplex PCR. The sample contains about 170,000 clones, 83% of which appear only once. The CDR3 sequence is 13 residues long. Trimming stripped 8 bases from V and 4 bases from J, with 14 bases between. CDR1 is MNHEY and CDR2 is SVGAGI in the germline V gene. The source material was peripheral blood. The sequence was obtained from a woman older than 75 with acute or convalescent COVID-19. This rearrangement joins TRBV6-5 to TRBJ1-1; D is possibly TRBD1 (6 bases). CDR3 amino acids: CASLLTGITEAFF. The CDR3 bases are TGTGCCAGCCTCCTAACAGGGATCACTGAAGCTTTCTTT.